This TCR beta chain came from a study of cytomegalovirus exposure and HLA in healthy donors. For the study at large: Within an early data release were 85 million or so unique TCRs drawn from HLA-typed donors.

J was trimmed by 6 bases and V by 4 bases; bases with no gene match: 6. Germline V CDR1 and CDR2: SGHRS, YFSETQ. The CDR3 extends over 15 amino acids. PCR used 60 Vbeta primers and 13 Jbeta primers. TCRdb keeps only in-frame clones here, not all; method: immunoSEQ multiplex PCR. The listing records about 88,000 clones. The receptor comes from a girl aged 10 to 17 in good health and CMV-seropositive. The sequenced material came from PBMCs. The gene calls are TRBV5-1 and TRBJ1-6; 8 bases are a match to TRBD1. The CDR3 here is CASSADRVVNSPLHF. The CDR3 nucleotides read TGCGCCAGCAGCGCGGACAGGGTCGTTAATTCACCCCTCCACTTT.